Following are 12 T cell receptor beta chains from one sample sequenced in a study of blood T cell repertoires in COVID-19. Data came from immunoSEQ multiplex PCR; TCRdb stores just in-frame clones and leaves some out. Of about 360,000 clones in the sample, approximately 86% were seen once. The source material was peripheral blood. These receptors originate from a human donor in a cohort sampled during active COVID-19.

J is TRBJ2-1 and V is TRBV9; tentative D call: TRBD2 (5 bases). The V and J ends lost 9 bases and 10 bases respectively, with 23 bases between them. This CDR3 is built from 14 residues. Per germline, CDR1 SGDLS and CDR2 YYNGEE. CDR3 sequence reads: CATPQLVRYNEQFF. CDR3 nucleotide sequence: TGTGCCACCCCCCAACTAGTACGGTATAACGAGCAGTTCTTC.

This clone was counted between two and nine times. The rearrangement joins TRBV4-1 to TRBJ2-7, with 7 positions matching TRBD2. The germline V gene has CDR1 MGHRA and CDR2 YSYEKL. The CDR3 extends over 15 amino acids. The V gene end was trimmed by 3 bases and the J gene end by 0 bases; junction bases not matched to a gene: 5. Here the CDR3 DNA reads TGCGCCAGCAGCCAGGGGCGGGGGACCTCCTACGAGCAGTACTTC. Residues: CASSQGRGTSYEQYF.

CDR3 in DNA: TGTGCCAGCAGCCAAGAAGGTCAGGGCGGAACAGATACGCAGTATTTT. Its translation: CASSQEGQGGTDTQYF. The chain carries TRBV4-2 and TRBJ2-3; D perhaps matches TRBD1 (5 bases). Germline lookup yields CDR1 LGHNA and CDR2 YNFKEQ. Trimming stripped 0 bases from V and 3 bases from J, with 13 bases between. The CDR3 has 16 amino acids.

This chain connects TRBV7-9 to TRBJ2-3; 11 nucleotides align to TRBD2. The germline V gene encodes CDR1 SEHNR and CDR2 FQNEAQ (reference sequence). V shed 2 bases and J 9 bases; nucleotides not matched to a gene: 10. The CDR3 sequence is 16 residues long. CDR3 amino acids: CASSLPSGGTLATQYF. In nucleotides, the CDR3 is TGTGCCAGCAGCTTACCTAGCGGGGGGACCTTAGCCACGCAGTATTTT.

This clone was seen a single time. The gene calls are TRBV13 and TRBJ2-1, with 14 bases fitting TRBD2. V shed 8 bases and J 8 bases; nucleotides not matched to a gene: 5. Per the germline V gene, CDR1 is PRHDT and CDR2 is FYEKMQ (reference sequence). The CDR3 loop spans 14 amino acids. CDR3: CASGGLAGVDEQFF. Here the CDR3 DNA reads TGTGCCAGCGGGGGACTAGCGGGAGTTGATGAGCAGTTCTTC.

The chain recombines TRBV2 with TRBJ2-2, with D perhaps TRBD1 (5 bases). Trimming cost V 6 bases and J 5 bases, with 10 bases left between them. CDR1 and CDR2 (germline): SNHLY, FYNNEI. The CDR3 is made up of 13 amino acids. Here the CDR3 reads CASSVRETGELFF. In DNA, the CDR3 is TGTGCCAGCAGCGTCAGGGAAACCGGGGAGCTGTTTTTT.

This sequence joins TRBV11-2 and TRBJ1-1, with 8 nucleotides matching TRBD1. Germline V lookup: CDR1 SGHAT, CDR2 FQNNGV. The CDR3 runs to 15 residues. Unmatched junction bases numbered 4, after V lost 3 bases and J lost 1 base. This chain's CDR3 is CASSFDRGKNTEAFF. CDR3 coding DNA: TGTGCCAGCAGCTTTGACAGGGGAAAGAACACTGAAGCTTTCTTT.

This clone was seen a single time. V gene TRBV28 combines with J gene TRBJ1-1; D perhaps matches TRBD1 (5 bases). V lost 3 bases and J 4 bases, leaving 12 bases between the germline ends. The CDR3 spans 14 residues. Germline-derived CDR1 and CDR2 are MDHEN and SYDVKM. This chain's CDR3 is CASSFGARGTEAFF. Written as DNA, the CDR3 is TGTGCCAGCAGTTTTGGGGCCCGAGGCACTGAAGCTTTCTTT.

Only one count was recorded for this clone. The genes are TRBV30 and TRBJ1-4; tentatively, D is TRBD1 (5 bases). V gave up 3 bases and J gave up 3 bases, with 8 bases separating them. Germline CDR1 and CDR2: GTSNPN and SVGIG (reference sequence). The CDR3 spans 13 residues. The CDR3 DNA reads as TGTGCCTGGAGGGGAGGGGCTAATGAAAAACTGTTTTTT. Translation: CAWRGGANEKLFF.

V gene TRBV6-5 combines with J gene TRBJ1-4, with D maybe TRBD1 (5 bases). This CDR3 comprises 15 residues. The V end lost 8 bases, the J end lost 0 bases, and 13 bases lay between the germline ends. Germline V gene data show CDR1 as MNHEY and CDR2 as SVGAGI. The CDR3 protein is CASRGSATTNEKLFF. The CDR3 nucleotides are TGTGCCAGCCGGGGGAGTGCAACAACTAATGAAAAACTGTTTTTT.

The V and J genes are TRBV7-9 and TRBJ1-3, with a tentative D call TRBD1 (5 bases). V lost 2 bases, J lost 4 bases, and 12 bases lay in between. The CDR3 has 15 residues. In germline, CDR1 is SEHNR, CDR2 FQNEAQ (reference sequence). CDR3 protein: CASSLQGRRGNTIYF. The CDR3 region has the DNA TGTGCCAGCAGCTTACAGGGAAGGCGGGGAAACACCATATATTTT.

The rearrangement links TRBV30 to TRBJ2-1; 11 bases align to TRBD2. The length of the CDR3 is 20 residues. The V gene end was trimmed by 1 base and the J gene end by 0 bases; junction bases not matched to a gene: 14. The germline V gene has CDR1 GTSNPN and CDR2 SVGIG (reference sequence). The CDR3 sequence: CAWSGATSGRGVSSYNEQFF. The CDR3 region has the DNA TGTGCCTGGAGTGGGGCTACTAGCGGGAGAGGGGTAAGCTCCTACAATGAGCAGTTCTTC.